This T cell receptor beta chain came from a study of follicular helper T cells after annual influenza vaccination. On the study more broadly: Across the 2013-2014, 2014-2015 and 2015-2016 vaccination seasons, some subjects were resampled. Study results and limitations: Plasmablast frequency change correlated with clonality change in ICOS+CD38+ cTfh.

Points on this clone: Its specificity is unknown.

Data came from immunoSEQ multiplex PCR; TCRdb stores just in-frame clones and leaves some out. The table lists some 12,000 clones, about 80% of them singletons. Trimming removed 3 bases from V and 2 bases from J; junction bases left unmatched: 4. This CDR3 comprises 14 residues. CDR1 is SGHTA and CDR2 is FQGNSA in the germline V gene. As for time point: 2015-2016 season, pre-vaccination. Sorted blood CD4 subsets were sequenced before and after adults received seasonal inactivated influenza vaccine. Subjects lived in the community and lacked influenza vaccine within the prior 6 months. The clonotype was recovered from an adult who received the influenza vaccine. The sequencing used CXCR5+ CD38- circulating T follicular helper cells from blood, collected on the day of influenza vaccination. Subset reported: circulating Tfh, non-naive CD4+CXCR5+PD-1+ (ICOS+CD38+ or ICOS-CD38-). The chain links TRBV7-2 to TRBJ2-7, with 7 positions matching TRBD1. The CDR3 nucleotides read TGTGCCAGCAGCTTGTTTCAGGGGGCCTACGAGCAGTACTTC. It encodes CASSLFQGAYEQYF.